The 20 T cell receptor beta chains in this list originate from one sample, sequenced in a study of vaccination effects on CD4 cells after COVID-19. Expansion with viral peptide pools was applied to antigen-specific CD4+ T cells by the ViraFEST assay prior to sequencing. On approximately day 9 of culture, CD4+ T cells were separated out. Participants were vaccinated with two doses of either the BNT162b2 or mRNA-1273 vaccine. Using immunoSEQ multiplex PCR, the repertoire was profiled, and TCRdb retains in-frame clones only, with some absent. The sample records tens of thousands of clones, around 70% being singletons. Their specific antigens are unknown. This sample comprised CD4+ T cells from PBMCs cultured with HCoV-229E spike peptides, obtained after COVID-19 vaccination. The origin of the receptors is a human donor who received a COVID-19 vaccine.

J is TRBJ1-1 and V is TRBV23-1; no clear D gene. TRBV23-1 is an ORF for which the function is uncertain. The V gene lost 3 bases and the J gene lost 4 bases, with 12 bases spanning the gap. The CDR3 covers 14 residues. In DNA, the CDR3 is TGCGCCAGCAGTCATCATTACGACGGCACTGAAGCTTTCTTT. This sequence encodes CASSHHYDGTEAFF.

The CDR3, as DNA: TGTGCCTGTTTAAACCGGGACAGGGGTTTTGGCTACACCTTC. This sequence encodes CACLNRDRGFGYTF. The chain carries TRBV30 and TRBJ1-2, with TRBD1 matching over 10 bases. This CDR3 comprises 14 residues. V lost 6 bases to trimming and J lost 7 bases; unmatched junction nucleotides: 11. Per the germline V gene, CDR1 is GTSNPN and CDR2 is SVGIG (reference sequence). Full variable domain (missing parts from reference TRBV30 and TRBJ1-2): SQTIHQWPATLVQPVGSPLSLECTVEGTSNPNLYWYRQAAGRGLQLLFYSVGIGQISSEVPQNLSASRPQDRQFILSSKKLLLSDSGFYLCACLNRDRGFGYTFGSGTRLTVV.

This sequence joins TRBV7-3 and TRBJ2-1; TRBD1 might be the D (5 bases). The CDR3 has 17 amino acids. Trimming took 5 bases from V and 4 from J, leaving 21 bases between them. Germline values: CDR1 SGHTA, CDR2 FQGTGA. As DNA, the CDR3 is TGTGCCAGCAGCGGGGCCCTGGGGCACCAGACATACAATGAGCAGTTCTTC. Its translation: CASSGALGHQTYNEQFF.

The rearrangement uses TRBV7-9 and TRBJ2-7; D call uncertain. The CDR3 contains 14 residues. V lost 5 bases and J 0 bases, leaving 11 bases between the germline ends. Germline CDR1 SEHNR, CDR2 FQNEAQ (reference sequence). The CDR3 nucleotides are TGTGCCAGCAGCCCCACAGTTTCCTCCTACGAGCAGTACGTC. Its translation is CASSPTVSSYEQYV.

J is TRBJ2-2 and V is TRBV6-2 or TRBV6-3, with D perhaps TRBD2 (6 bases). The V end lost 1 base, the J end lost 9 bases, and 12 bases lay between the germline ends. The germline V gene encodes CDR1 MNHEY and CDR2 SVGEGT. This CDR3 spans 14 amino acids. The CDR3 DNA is TGTGCCAGCAGTTACTTCGGGACTCCGCGGGAGCTGTTTTTT. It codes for CASSYFGTPRELFF.

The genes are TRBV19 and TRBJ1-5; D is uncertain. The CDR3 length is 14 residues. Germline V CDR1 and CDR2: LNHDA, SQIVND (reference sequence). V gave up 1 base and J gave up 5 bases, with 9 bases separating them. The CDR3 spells CASSIVGMDQPQHF. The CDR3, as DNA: TGTGCCAGTAGTATAGTTGGGATGGATCAGCCCCAGCATTTT. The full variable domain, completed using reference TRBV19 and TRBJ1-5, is DGGITQSPKYLFRKEGQNVTLSCEQNLNHDAMYWYRQDPGQGLRLIYYSQIVNDFQKGDIAEGYSVSREKKESFPLTVTSAQKNPTAFYLCASSIVGMDQPQHFGDGTRLSIL.

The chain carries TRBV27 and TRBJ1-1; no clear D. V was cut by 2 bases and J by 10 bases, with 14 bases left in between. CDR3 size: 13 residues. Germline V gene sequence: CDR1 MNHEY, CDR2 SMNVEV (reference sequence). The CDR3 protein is CASSLRVGLSAFF. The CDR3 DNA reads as TGTGCCAGCAGTTTAAGGGTAGGACTCTCAGCTTTCTTT.

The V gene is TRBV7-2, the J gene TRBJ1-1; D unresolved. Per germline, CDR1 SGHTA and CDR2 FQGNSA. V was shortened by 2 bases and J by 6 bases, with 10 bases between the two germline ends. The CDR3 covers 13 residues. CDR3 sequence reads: CASSLNPESEAFF. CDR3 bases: TGTGCCAGCAGCTTAAATCCCGAATCTGAAGCTTTCTTT.

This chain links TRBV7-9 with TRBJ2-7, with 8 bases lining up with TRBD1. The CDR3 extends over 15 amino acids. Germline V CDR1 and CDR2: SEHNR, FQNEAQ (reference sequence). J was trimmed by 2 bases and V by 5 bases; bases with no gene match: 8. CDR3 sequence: CASSRGTGGTYEQYV. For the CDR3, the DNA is TGTGCCAGCAGCCGGGGCACAGGGGGTACCTACGAGCAGTACGTC.

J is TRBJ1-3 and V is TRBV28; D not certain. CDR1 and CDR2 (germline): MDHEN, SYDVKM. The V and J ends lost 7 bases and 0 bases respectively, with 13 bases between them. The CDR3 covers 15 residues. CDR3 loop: CASTPPSASGNTIYF. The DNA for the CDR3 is TGTGCCAGCACCCCCCCTAGTGCCTCTGGAAACACCATATATTTT.

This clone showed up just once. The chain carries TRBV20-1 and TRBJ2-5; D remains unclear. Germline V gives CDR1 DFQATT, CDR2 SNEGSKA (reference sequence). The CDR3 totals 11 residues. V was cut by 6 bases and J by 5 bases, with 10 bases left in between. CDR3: CSAQSRETQYF. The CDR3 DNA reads TGCAGTGCACAGTCGAGGGAGACCCAGTACTTC.

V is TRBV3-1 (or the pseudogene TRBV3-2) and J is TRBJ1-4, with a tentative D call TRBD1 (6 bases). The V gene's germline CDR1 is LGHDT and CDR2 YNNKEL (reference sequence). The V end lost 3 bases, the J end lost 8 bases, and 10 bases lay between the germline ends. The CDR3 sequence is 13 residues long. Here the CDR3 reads CASSHRGEEKLFF. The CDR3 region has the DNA TGTGCCAGCAGCCACAGGGGTGAGGAAAAACTGTTTTTT.

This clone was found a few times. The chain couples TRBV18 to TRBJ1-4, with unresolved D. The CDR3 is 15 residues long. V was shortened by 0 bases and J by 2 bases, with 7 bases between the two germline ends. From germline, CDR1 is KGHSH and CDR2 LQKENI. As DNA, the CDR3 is TGTGCCAGCTCACCACCTTACGGGACTAATGAAAAACTGTTTTTT. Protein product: CASSPPYGTNEKLFF.

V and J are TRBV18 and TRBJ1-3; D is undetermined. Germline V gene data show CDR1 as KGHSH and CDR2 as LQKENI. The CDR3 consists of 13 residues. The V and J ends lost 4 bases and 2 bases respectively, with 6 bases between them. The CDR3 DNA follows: TGTGCCAGCTCACAGGGTGCTGGAAACACCATATATTTT. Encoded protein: CASSQGAGNTIYF.

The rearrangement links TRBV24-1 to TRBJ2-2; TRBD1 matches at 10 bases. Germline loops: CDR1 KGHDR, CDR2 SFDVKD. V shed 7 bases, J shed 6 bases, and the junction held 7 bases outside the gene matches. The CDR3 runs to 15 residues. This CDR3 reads CATSSTGGHPGELFF. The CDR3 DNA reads TGTGCCACCAGCTCGACAGGGGGCCACCCCGGGGAGCTGTTTTTT.

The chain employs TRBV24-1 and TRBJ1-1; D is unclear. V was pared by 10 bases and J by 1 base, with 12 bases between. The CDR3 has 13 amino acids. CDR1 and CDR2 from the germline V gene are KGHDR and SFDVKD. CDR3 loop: CATRSVGNTEAFF. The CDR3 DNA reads TGTGCCACGCGTTCGGTTGGGAACACTGAAGCTTTCTTT.

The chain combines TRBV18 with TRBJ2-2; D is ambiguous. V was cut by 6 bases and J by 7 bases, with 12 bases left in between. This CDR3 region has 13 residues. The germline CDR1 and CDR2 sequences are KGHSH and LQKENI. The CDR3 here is CASSRTIDGELFF. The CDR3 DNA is TGTGCCAGCTCCCGGACCATAGACGGGGAGCTGTTTTTT.

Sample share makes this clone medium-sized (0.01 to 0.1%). The CDR3 nucleotides are TGTGCCAGCAGCTCCAGGTTACAAAATTCACCCCTCCACTTT. Protein sequence: CASSSRLQNSPLHF. V is TRBV7-2 and J is TRBJ1-6; D remains unclear. Germline lookup yields CDR1 SGHTA and CDR2 FQGNSA. This CDR3 is built from 14 residues. V was clipped by 4 bases and J by 7 bases, with 11 bases between them. Full variable domain (rest looked up from reference TRBV7-2 and TRBJ1-6): GAGVSQSPSNKVTEKGKDVELRCDPISGHTALYWYRQSLGQGLEFLIYFQGNSAPDKSGLPSDRFSAERTGGSVSTLTIQRTQQEDSAVYLCASSSRLQNSPLHFGNGTRLTVT.

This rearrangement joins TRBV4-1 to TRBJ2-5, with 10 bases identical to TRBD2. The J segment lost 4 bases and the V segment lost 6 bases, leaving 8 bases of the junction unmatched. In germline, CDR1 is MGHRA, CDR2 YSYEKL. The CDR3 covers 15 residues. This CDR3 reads CASRVRTSGGETQYF. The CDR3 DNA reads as TGCGCCAGCAGGGTTAGGACTAGCGGAGGAGAGACCCAGTACTTC.

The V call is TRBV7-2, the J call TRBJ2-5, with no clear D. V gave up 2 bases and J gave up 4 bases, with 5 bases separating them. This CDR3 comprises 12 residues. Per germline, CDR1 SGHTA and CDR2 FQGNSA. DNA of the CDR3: TGTGCCAGCAGCTTAATGAGAGAGACCCAGTACTTC. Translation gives CASSLMRETQYF.